This TCR beta chain derives from a study of blood T cells in healthy people across ages. The CDR3 extends over 14 amino acids. V dropped 3 bases and J dropped 5 bases, with 11 bases sitting between them. Germline V gene lookup returns CDR1 SEHNR and CDR2 FQNEAQ (reference sequence). Study-level results: Across the age range, TCR beta diversity per million T cells fell in a roughly linear way.

PCR was performed a second time for about 6 to 12 cycles using a sample-barcoded 5' primer and a J-beta primer mix. Each cDNA molecule carried a tag from a template-switch adaptor that contained 12 random nucleotides. TCRdb called the 5' RACE reads again in MiXCR, with one record for every CDR3 protein. The sample records approximately 800,000 distinct CDR3 sequences, around 25% being singletons. For this clonotype: Its antigen remains unidentified.

Another study also made use of these data, one on T cells of mothers and their children.

Sequences were obtained from blood. The sequence derives from a boy aged 5-17 years in good health. The chain links TRBV7-9 to TRBJ2-1; possibly TRBD1 for D (6 bases). CDR3 sequence reads: CASSFEYRDNEQFF. The CDR3 bases are TGTGCCAGCAGCTTTGAGTACAGGGACAATGAGCAGTTCTTC. The full variable domain, in which reference TRBV7-9 and TRBJ2-1 provide the parts outside the CDR3, is DTGVSQNPRHKITKRGQNVTFRCDPISEHNRLYWYRQTLGQGPEFLTYFQNEAQLEKSRLLSDRFSAERPKGSFSTLEIQRTEQGDSAMYLCASSFEYRDNEQFFGPGTRLTVL.